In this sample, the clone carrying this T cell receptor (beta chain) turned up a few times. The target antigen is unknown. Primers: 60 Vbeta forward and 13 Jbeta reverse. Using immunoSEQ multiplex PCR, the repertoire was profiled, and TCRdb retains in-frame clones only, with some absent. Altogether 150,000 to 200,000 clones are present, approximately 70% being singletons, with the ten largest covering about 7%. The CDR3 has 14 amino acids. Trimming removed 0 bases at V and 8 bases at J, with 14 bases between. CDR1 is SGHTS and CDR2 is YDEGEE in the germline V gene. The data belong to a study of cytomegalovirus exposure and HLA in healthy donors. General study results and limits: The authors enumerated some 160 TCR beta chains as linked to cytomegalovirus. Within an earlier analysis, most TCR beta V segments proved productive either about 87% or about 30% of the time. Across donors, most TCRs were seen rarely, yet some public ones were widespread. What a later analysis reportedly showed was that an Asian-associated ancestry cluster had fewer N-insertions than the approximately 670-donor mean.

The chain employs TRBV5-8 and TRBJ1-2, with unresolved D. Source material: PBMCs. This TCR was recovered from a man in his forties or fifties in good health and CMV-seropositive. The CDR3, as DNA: TGTGCCAGCAGCTTGGGGCCGTACTCGGGGGGCTACACCTTC. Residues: CASSLGPYSGGYTF.